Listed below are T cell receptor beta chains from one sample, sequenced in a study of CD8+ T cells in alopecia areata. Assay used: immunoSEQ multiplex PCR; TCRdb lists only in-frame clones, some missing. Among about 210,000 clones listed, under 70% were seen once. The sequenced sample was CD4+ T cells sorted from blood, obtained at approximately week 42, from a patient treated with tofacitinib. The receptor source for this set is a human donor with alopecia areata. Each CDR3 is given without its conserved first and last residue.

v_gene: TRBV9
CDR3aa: ASSVELGGSYEQY

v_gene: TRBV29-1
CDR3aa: SVVRTDTQY

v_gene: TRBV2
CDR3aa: ASRPANSGANVLT

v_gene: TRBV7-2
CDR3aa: ASSQDRNYGYT

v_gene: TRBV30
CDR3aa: AWSVAGGDNYGYT

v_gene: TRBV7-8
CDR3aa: ASSSVRGISGNTIY

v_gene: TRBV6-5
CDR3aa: ASSQSLTSAQY

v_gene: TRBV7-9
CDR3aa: GAARSSGANVLT

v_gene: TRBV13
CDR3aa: ASSLRPAGGYNEQF

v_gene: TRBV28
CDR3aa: ASSYQAPGDNQPQH

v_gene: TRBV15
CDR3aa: ATSRDIAAETQY

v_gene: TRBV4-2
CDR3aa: ASSQEFNNQPQH

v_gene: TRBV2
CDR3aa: AHRGTGYNEQF

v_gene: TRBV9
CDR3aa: ASSVGAGRVGDTQY

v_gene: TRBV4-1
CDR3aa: ASSQDQQGAGGANVLT

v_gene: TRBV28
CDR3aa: ASSIPRQVNEAF

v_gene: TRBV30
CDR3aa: AWSDGVGGRAF

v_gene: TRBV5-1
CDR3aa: ASSSGQEPVYGYT

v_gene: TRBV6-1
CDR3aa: ASSRGQGAVGYT

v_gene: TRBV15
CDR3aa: ATSPRQADTQY

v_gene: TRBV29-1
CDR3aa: SVEVFGTDGGYT

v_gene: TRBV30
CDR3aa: AWNLGQGNTEAF

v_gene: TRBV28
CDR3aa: ASSLAGIYGYT

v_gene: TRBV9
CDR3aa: ASSVMGSNYGYT

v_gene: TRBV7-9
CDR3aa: ASSPTTGGVYEQY

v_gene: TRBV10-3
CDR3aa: AISEKAGELF